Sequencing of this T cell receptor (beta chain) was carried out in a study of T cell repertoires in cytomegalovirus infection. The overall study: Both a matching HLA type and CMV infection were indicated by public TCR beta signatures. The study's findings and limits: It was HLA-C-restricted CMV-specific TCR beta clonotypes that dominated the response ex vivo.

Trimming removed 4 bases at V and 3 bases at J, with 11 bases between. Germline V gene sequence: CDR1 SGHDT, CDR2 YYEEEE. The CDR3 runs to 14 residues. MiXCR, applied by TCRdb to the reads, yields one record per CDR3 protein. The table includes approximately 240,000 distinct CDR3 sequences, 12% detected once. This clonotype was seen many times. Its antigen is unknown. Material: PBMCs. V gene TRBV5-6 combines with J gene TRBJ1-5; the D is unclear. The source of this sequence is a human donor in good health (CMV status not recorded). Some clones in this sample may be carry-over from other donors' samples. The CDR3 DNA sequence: TGTGCCAGCAGCCTAGGACGGGTCAATCAGCCCCAGCATTTT. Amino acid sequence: CASSLGRVNQPQHF.